Below are 15 T cell receptor beta chains sequenced from a single sample in a study of blood T cell repertoires in COVID-19. The protocol was immunoSEQ multiplex PCR, while the TCRdb copy is restricted to in-frame clones and leaves out a portion. The sample lists about 250,000 clones, 85% occurring once. Material for sequencing was peripheral blood. These receptors all come from a woman aged 60-75 years with active or convalescent COVID-19.

V and J are TRBV13 and TRBJ2-3, with 7 positions matching TRBD2. With V trimmed by 5 bases and J by 0 bases, 8 bases remained unmatched. This CDR3 has 16 residues. From germline, CDR1 is PRHDT and CDR2 FYEKMQ (reference sequence). The CDR3 DNA reads as TGTGCCAGCAGCAACCCCTCTAGCGGTAGCACAGATACGCAGTATTTT. Residues: CASSNPSSGSTDTQYF.

CDR3 DNA sequence: TGCGCCAGCAGCTTGGTGGCGGGAGTCCTGAATGAGCAGTTCTTC. It is translated as CASSLVAGVLNEQFF. The chain is built from TRBV5-1 and TRBJ2-1; 7 bases are a match to TRBD2. V lost 0 bases and J lost 7; bases outside the gene matches: 7. The CDR3 runs 15 residues. Germline loops: CDR1 SGHRS, CDR2 YFSETQ.

This clone was found a few times. The CDR3 loop is CASSDGDQAAYYGYTF. CDR3 coding DNA: TGTGCCAGCAGTGACGGAGACCAAGCTGCTTACTATGGCTACACCTTC. The rearrangement uses TRBV2 and TRBJ1-2; D call uncertain. Germline CDR1 is SNHLY and CDR2 is FYNNEI. V shed 3 bases and J shed 3 bases, with 17 bases lying between them. The CDR3 covers 16 residues.

The chain recombines TRBV19 with TRBJ2-5; TRBD1 matches at 8 bases. With 6 bases clipped from V and 7 bases from J, the junction kept 7 bases outside the gene matches. The CDR3 loop spans 13 amino acids. The germline gives CDR1 LNHDA, CDR2 SQIVND (reference sequence). Written as DNA, the CDR3 is TGTGCCAGTAGGGAATCAGGGGGCGTGACCCAGTACTTC. Protein product: CASRESGGVTQYF.

This chain joins TRBV15 and TRBJ1-2; no firm D call. The CDR3 sequence is 13 residues long. Deletions cut 1 base from V and 5 bases from J, with 8 bases between. Germline CDR1 LNHNV, CDR2 YYDKDF (reference sequence). In DNA, the CDR3 is TGTGCCACCAGCAGAGGGCTGAAATATGGCTACACCTTC. Translating gives CATSRGLKYGYTF.

The V call is TRBV27, the J call TRBJ1-6, with TRBD1 matching 8 bases. With 6 bases clipped from V and 7 bases from J, the junction kept 11 bases outside the gene matches. This CDR3 comprises 16 residues. CDR1 is MNHEY, CDR2 SMNVEV, per germline (reference sequence). For the CDR3, the DNA is TGTGCCAGCAGGTCCGGGACAGGAGGCTACAATTCACCCCTCCACTTT. Translated: CASRSGTGGYNSPLHF.

The chain recombines TRBV19 with TRBJ1-5, with 7 bases aligning to TRBD1. The CDR3 has 15 residues. J lost 0 bases, V lost 6 bases, and 5 bases had no gene match. Germline CDR1 is LNHDA and CDR2 is SQIVND (reference sequence). The CDR3 DNA reads as TGTGCCAGTAGCCGGACAGGAGATAGCAATCAGCCCCAGCATTTT. It is translated as CASSRTGDSNQPQHF. Combining the CDR3 with reference TRBV19 and TRBJ1-5 gives the whole variable domain DGGITQSPKYLFRKEGQNVTLSCEQNLNHDAMYWYRQDPGQGLRLIYYSQIVNDFQKGDIAEGYSVSREKKESFPLTVTSAQKNPTAFYLCASSRTGDSNQPQHFGDGTRLSIL.

Only one count was recorded for this clone. This sequence joins TRBV5-1 and TRBJ2-7; a weak D match, TRBD2 (5 bases). Germline CDR1 is SGHRS and CDR2 is YFSETQ. The CDR3 contains 16 residues. Deletions cut 3 bases from V and 3 bases from J, with 19 bases between. The CDR3 DNA sequence: TGCGCCAGCAGCTCGAGGGCTCGGAGTTTAGGCTACGAGCAGTACTTC. Its translation: CASSSRARSLGYEQYF.

The chain employs TRBV3-1 (or the pseudogene TRBV3-2) and TRBJ2-5; TRBD2 matches at 10 bases. Germline CDR1 is LGHDT and CDR2 is YNNKEL (reference sequence). V was pared by 6 bases and J by 0 bases, with 4 bases of the junction left unmatched. The CDR3 runs 15 residues. The CDR3 sequence: CASRGTSAYQETQYF. The CDR3 nucleotides are TGTGCCAGCAGGGGGACTAGCGCCTACCAAGAGACCCAGTACTTC.

The table lists this clone with a few counts. This chain joins TRBV4-1 and TRBJ1-2; the D is unclear. The CDR3 runs 17 residues. Between the trimmed V and J ends, which lost 3 bases and 0 bases, there was a span of 17 bases. CDR1 and CDR2 (germline): MGHRA, YSYEKL. For the CDR3, the DNA is TGCGCCAGCAGCCAGAGCAATGTTGACACTGCTAACTATGGCTACACCTTC. Encoded protein: CASSQSNVDTANYGYTF.

This clone appeared a single time. V gene TRBV6-5 combines with J gene TRBJ2-3; no clear D. V dropped 6 bases and J dropped 5 bases, with 9 bases sitting between them. The CDR3 sequence is 12 residues long. The germline V gene encodes CDR1 MNHEY and CDR2 SVGAGI. The DNA of the CDR3 is TGTGCCAGCAGCCCCATAGTAGATACGCAGTATTTT. It encodes CASSPIVDTQYF.

This sequence joins TRBV24-1 and TRBJ2-5; 14 bases map to TRBD2. This CDR3 is built from 16 residues. Trimming removed 4 bases from V and 5 bases from J; junction bases left unmatched: 5. Germline V gives CDR1 KGHDR, CDR2 SFDVKD. CDR3 sequence reads: CATSDPGLAGGETQYF. CDR3 nucleotide sequence: TGTGCCACCAGTGACCCCGGACTAGCGGGAGGCGAGACCCAGTACTTC.

V is TRBV3-1 (or the pseudogene TRBV3-2) and J is TRBJ2-1, with TRBD2 matching over 14 bases. Losses at the gene ends were 9 bases for V and 6 bases for J; bases not matched to a gene: 4. Germline CDR1 and CDR2: LGHDT and YNNKEL (reference sequence). The CDR3 sequence is 14 residues long. Here the CDR3 reads CASRLAGGSNEQFF. The CDR3 region has the DNA TGTGCCAGTCGACTAGCGGGGGGGTCCAATGAGCAGTTCTTC.

The gene calls are TRBV30 and TRBJ2-7, with TRBD2 identical over 8 bases. V was pared by 0 bases and J by 0 bases, with 13 bases of the junction left unmatched. CDR3 length: 18 amino acids. CDR1 and CDR2 (germline): GTSNPN, SVGIG (reference sequence). The CDR3 loop is CAWSVRFGAGDTSYEQYF. CDR3 DNA sequence: TGTGCCTGGAGTGTTAGGTTTGGAGCGGGGGACACCTCCTACGAGCAGTACTTC.

J is TRBJ2-1 and V is TRBV11-3; maybe TRBD2 (6 bases). The CDR3 spans 15 residues. V was pared by 1 base and J by 5 bases, with 12 bases between. Germline lookup yields CDR1 SGHNT and CDR2 YENEEA. CDR3 DNA: TGTGCCAGCAGCTTAGGGAGGGAAACCCACAATGAGCAGTTCTTC. This encodes CASSLGRETHNEQFF. Based on the CDR3 plus reference TRBV11-3 and TRBJ2-1, the full variable domain is EAGVVQSPRYKIIEKKQPVAFWCNPISGHNTLYWYLQNLGQGPELLIRYENEEAVDDSQLPKDRFSAERLKGVDSTLKIQPAELGDSAVYLCASSLGRETHNEQFFGPGTRLTVL.